These T cell receptor beta chains were read from a single sample in a study of blood T cells in healthy people across ages. Via MiXCR, TCRdb re-called the 5' RACE reads, giving one row per CDR3 protein. The top ten clones hold around 7.7% of a sample with about 1.7 million distinct CDR3 sequences, 28% of them seen once. Sample: blood. The receptors were gathered from a woman in her 30s in good health. CDR3s include the opening cysteine and the closing phenylalanine or tryptophan. A D gene is named only where the DNA matches it firmly. Expanded clones are given a class, and other clones once, few, many or no size at all.

J gene	clone size	V gene	D gene	CDR3 DNA	CDR3 protein
TRBJ1-5	few	TRBV12-3/TRBV12-4	.	TGTGCCAGCAGCCGAAGGAGGGCCAGCAATCAGCCCCAGCATTTT	CASSRRRASNQPQHF
TRBJ2-7	many	TRBV5-6	.	TGTGCCAGCAGCTCTCAGACTCGAGCCTACGAGCAGTACTTC	CASSSQTRAYEQYF
TRBJ2-3	few	TRBV5-1	.	TGCGCCAGCAGCTCGCGGGGGCAACCGGGGAGTACGCAGTATTTT	CASSSRGQPGSTQYF
TRBJ2-1	.	TRBV15	TRBD2	TGTGCCACCAGCAGAGCGGCTAGCGGCACCGTGGGGGAGCAGTTCTTC	CATSRAASGTVGEQFF
TRBJ2-1	many	TRBV29-1	.	TGCAGCGTTCAAGGTGGGAGGGGACAGTATTACAATGAGCAGTTCTTC	CSVQGGRGQYYNEQFF
TRBJ1-2	.	TRBV4-3	.	TGCGCCAGCAGCCAAGCAGGACAGCATGGCTACACCTTC	CASSQAGQHGYTF
TRBJ2-3	few	TRBV4-1	.	TGCGCCAGCAGTCACCAGGGCACAGATACGCAGTATTTT	CASSHQGTDTQYF
TRBJ2-5	.	TRBV12-3/TRBV12-4	TRBD2	TGTGCCAGCAGTTTAGCGGGACTAGCGGGGGCGCAGTACTTC	CASSLAGLAGAQYF
TRBJ1-4	few	TRBV20-1	.	TGCAGTGCTAGACCCCGACAGCTGAGCCCGACTAATGAAAAACTGTTTTTT	CSARPRQLSPTNEKLFF
TRBJ2-1	.	TRBV20-1	TRBD2	TGCAGTGCCGATCCTGGGACTAGCGGGAGTAATGAGCAGTTCTTC	CSADPGTSGSNEQFF
TRBJ2-7	few	TRBV5-1	.	TGCGCCAGCAGCTCGCGCCCTGGGGGGAACGAGCAGTACTTC	CASSSRPGGNEQYF
TRBJ2-1	.	TRBV20-1	TRBD2	TGCAGTGCTGGGTCCCTAGCGGGGACCTACAATGAGCAGTTCTTC	CSAGSLAGTYNEQFF
TRBJ2-3	many	TRBV20-1	TRBD2	TGCAGTGCTCGTCGAGCGGGGGGGCTATTCGATACGCAGTATTTT	CSARRAGGLFDTQYF
TRBJ2-5	.	TRBV5-6	.	TGTGCCAGCAGCTTGGTTGGCGGGACACTCCAAGAGACCCAGTACTTC	CASSLVGGTLQETQYF
TRBJ1-1	.	TRBV29-1	.	TGCAGCGTTCGGAGCCCGAACACTGAAGCTTTCTTT	CSVRSPNTEAFF
TRBJ1-1	.	TRBV6-5	.	TGTGCCAGCAGTTTCGGAAAAGACCGACCGAACACTGAAGCTTTCTTT	CASSFGKDRPNTEAFF
TRBJ2-6	.	TRBV24-1	.	TGTGCCACCAGTGATTTGAGTCAGGGAGGTTACCTCTCTGGGGCCAACGTCCTGACTTTC	CATSDLSQGGYLSGANVLTF
TRBJ2-5	many	TRBV12-3/TRBV12-4	.	TGTGCCAGCAGTTTTGGACAATCCCAAGAGACCCAGTACTTC	CASSFGQSQETQYF
TRBJ1-4	.	TRBV10-2	.	TGCGCCAGCAGTGCCCCGGGCGGGGGTGAAAAACTGTTTTTT	CASSAPGGGEKLFF
TRBJ2-1	few	TRBV5-5	.	TGTGCCAGCAGCTTAAGGCAGGGACCCCCCTACAATGAGCAGTTCTTC	CASSLRQGPPYNEQFF
TRBJ2-5	.	TRBV13	TRBD2	TGTGCCAGCAGCTTGTCTAGCGGGCCGAAGGAGACCCAGTACTTC	CASSLSSGPKETQYF
TRBJ2-1	few	TRBV3-1	TRBD2	TGTGCCAGCAGCCAGTCGGCCGGGACTAGCTCGTACAATGAGCAGTTCTTC	CASSQSAGTSSYNEQFF
TRBJ2-1	.	TRBV29-1	TRBD2	TGCAGCGTTATCCCTCACGCGGGAGGTTGGGGAAATGAGCAGTTCTTC	CSVIPHAGGWGNEQFF
TRBJ2-3	many	TRBV5-1	.	TGCGCCAGCAGTGATGGACCCACAGATACGCAGTATTTT	CASSDGPTDTQYF
TRBJ2-4	.	TRBV7-2	.	TGTGCCAGCAGCTTGGGGGGCGCCAACGTGTACGAGCAGAACTTC	CASSLGGANVYEQNF
TRBJ2-1	.	TRBV20-1	TRBD2	TGCAGTGGGGATAGCGGGAACGAGCAGTTCTTC	CSGDSGNEQFF
TRBJ1-2	few	TRBV24-1	.	TGTGCCACCAGTGTCGGCAGGGGCTATGGCTACACCTTC	CATSVGRGYGYTF
TRBJ2-5	few	TRBV30	.	TGTGCCTGCCCCCGGGGGGAGACCCAGTACTTC	CACPRGETQYF